This T cell receptor beta chain came from a study of blood T cell repertoires in COVID-19. Study context: Samples taken during acute and convalescent COVID-19 were collected in the United States, Italy and Spain.

This CDR3 is built from 17 residues. V lost 2 bases and J lost 1; bases outside the gene matches: 4. The germline V gene encodes CDR1 SGHDT and CDR2 YYEEEE. In the source study's methods: The authors estimated nucleated cell counts from reference gene primer amplification. Libraries were prepared by immunoSEQ multiplex PCR; TCRdb keeps only in-frame clonotypes and omits some of them. The V and J calls and clone size are taken from that table; D and trimming were inferred from the DNA. This table holds 200,000 to 300,000 clones, approximately 91% found once. The sequencing input was peripheral blood. This chain joins TRBV5-6 and TRBJ1-5; 12 bases map to TRBD1. The source of this sequence is a human donor in a cohort sampled during active COVID-19. The CDR3 nucleotides are TGTGCCAGCAGCTTAGGGACAGGGGGCAGGAGCAATCAGCCCCAGCATTTT. It yields the protein CASSLGTGGRSNQPQHF.